This TCR beta chain was observed in a study of cytomegalovirus exposure and HLA in healthy donors. Study context: As an earlier analysis found, 150 million to 200 million T cells yielded 90 million to 140 million unique TCR beta sequences. Findings of the study overall: Reported results showed that the classifier diagnosed cytomegalovirus status with high specificity and sensitivity. Versus the approximately 700-donor mean, an Asian-associated ancestry cluster reportedly showed fewer N-insertions in a later analysis.

PCR amplification relied on 60 Vbeta primers (plus 13 Jbeta primers). Original processing methods: There were around 80 million unique TCR beta chains by a later count, and 10 million to 12 million of them were shared. Sequencing was performed with immunoSEQ multiplex PCR; in TCRdb, only in-frame clones are kept and a portion is missing. V, J and clone size are taken as reported in that table, and D and trimming were inferred from the DNA itself. The data contain about 93,000 clones, roughly four fifths of them singletons. This CDR3 spans 16 amino acids. J was trimmed by 5 bases and V by 5 bases; bases with no gene match: 12. Germline V gene lookup returns CDR1 LNHDA and CDR2 SQIVND (reference sequence). As regards this clone: Its specificity is not known.

The gene calls are TRBV19 and TRBJ1-1; the match to TRBD1 covers 9 bases. The TCR was taken from a man aged 25 to 40 in good health and CMV-seronegative. Sequencing was done on a sample of PBMCs. In nucleotides, the CDR3 is TGTGCCAGTAGTCATAGAGGACAGGGGTTTGGGACTGAAGCTTTCTTT. Translating it yields CASSHRGQGFGTEAFF. The complete variable domain, with remaining parts taken from reference TRBV19 and TRBJ1-1, reads DGGITQSPKYLFRKEGQNVTLSCEQNLNHDAMYWYRQDPGQGLRLIYYSQIVNDFQKGDIAEGYSVSREKKESFPLTVTSAQKNPTAFYLCASSHRGQGFGTEAFFGQGTRLTVV.